This T cell receptor beta chain appears in the sequencing data of a study of blood T cell repertoires in COVID-19. Study-wide context: Acute-phase and convalescent COVID-19 samples originated in the United States, Italy and Spain. In each case, the material was cDNA or gDNA derived from T cells, B-cell-depleted T cells, or PBMCs.

Germline-derived CDR1 and CDR2 are SGHVS and FQNEAQ. CDR3 size: 14 residues. V lost 5 bases and J 2 bases, leaving 13 bases between the germline ends. Per the original data handling: For nucleated cells, counts were estimated from reference gene primer amplification. Repertoires were generated with immunoSEQ multiplex PCR, while TCRdb's copy carries only in-frame clones and drops some. The D gene and trimming were derived from the DNA, and the V and J assignments and clone size from that table. The table shows about 270,000 clones, with roughly 85% occurring only once. Source material: peripheral blood. The sequence derives from a woman in her 70s with acute or convalescent COVID-19. The genes are TRBV7-8 and TRBJ2-7; D perhaps matches TRBD1 (5 bases). The CDR3 DNA reads TGTGCCAGCAGCCGAACCTCAGGGCCCTACGAGCAGTACTTC. Amino acids: CASSRTSGPYEQYF.